This TCR beta chain was identified during a study of T cell clones after liver transplantation. Study overall: TCRbeta sequencing after a pre-transplant mixed lymphocyte reaction identified graft-donor-reactive clones, later tracked in post-transplant blood. The study's findings and limits: Graft donor-reactive T cells possibly entered the graft instead of undergoing deletion. Low donor cell numbers restricted donor-reactive repertoire measurement in two subjects. A larger donor-reactive than third-party decline suggested partial antigen-specific deletion.

The length of the CDR3 is 17 residues. With V trimmed by 4 bases and J by 0 bases, 7 bases remained unmatched. Per the germline V gene, CDR1 is MNHNS and CDR2 is SASEGT. With regard to this clone: The antigen remains unidentified.

Profiled with immunoSEQ multiplex PCR; TCRdb holds only in-frame clones, not every one. Among about 120,000 clones listed, 90% were seen once. This TCR was recovered from a human patient who received a liver transplant. The graft donor may account for some of the T cells. The chain employs TRBV6-1 and TRBJ2-3, with 10 nucleotides matching TRBD2. Source: CD4+ T cells from blood, taken 12 months after liver transplant. The CDR3: CASSGSTSGPSTDTQYF. CDR3 coding DNA: TGTGCCAGCAGTGGGTCGACTAGCGGGCCAAGCACAGATACGCAGTATTTT.